This note documents a single TCR beta chain sequence. Its cognate antigen is unknown. The data were taken from a study of CD8 T cells in ankylosing spondylitis. Regarding the study as a whole: According to the report, clones linked to the disease were significantly enriched in matched synovial fluid samples taken from ankylosing spondylitis patients. Those disease-linked clones were CD8+; they were also relatively rare in peripheral blood.

By quantitative 5'-RACE with molecular barcodes, the TCR beta libraries were made. In TCRdb, the 5' RACE reads were re-called with MiXCR into one record per CDR3 protein. The sample contains about 150,000 distinct CDR3 sequences, under 35% of which appear only once. CDR1 SNHLY and CDR2 FYNNEI come from the germline V gene. The length of the CDR3 is 11 residues. Trimming shortened V by 7 bases and J by 7 bases, and 10 bases separated the two germline ends. Sequenced: synovial fluid, either unsorted or a sorted T cell fraction (not recorded which). J is TRBJ1-2 and V is TRBV2; D unclear. The sequence came from a male donor with ankylosing spondylitis. The CDR3 spells CASTFDGGYTF. CDR3 DNA sequence: TGTGCCAGCACCTTTGACGGTGGCTACACCTTC. Together with reference TRBV2 and TRBJ1-2, the CDR3 gives the full variable domain: EPEVTQTPSHQVTQMGQEVILRCVPISNHLYFYWYRQILGQKVEFLVSFYNNEISEKSEIFDDQFSVERPDGSNFTLKIRSTKLEDSAMYFCASTFDGGYTFGSGTRLTVV.